This T cell receptor beta chain was identified during a study of T cell repertoires in cytomegalovirus infection. At the level of the study: In public TCR beta signatures, there were indications of both CMV infection and matching HLA type.

This clonotype has a single count. Its target is not known. One end of the junction varies from germline; a read error may be responsible. General study results and limits: Cumulated frequencies of public TCR beta families served to identify carriers of CMV plus the relevant HLA. Predominance within the ex vivo response was attributable to HLA-C-restricted CMV-specific TCR beta clonotypes.

TCRdb used MiXCR to reprocess the reads, holding one entry per CDR3 protein. The table shows under 200,000 distinct CDR3 sequences, with approximately 30% occurring only once. The CDR3 length is 15 residues. The chain links TRBV12-3 or TRBV12-4 to TRBJ2-5; D possibly corresponds to TRBD2 (5 bases). This clonotype was sampled from a human donor in good health (CMV status not recorded). Some clones in this sample may be carry-over from other donors' samples. Sequencing was performed on PBMCs. CDR3 in DNA: TGTGCTAGCAGTCTGGCCCAGGAGGCAGGAGAGACCCAGTACTTC. This encodes CASSLAQEAGETQYF.